These 18 T cell receptor beta chains were all obtained from the same sample, sequenced in a study of blood T cell repertoires in COVID-19. Here immunoSEQ multiplex PCR was the method, and the copy in TCRdb shows in-frame clones only, minus some. Of some 410,000 clones in the sample, roughly 90% are singletons; the top ten hold around 0.97%. Sample: PBMCs or T cells enriched from blood (not recorded which). All receptors derive from a woman aged 25 to 39 with acute COVID-19.

The chain is built from TRBV30 and TRBJ1-1; TRBD1 aligns across 8 bases. The trim removed 2 bases at V and 10 bases at J, leaving 6 bases unmatched. Germline CDR1 is GTSNPN and CDR2 is SVGIG (reference sequence). The CDR3 runs 12 residues. CDR3 bases: TGTGCCTGGAGTTCGACAGGGGTCTCAGCTTTCTTT. Translated, it gives CAWSSTGVSAFF.

The gene calls are TRBV12-3 or TRBV12-4 and TRBJ1-4; no clear D. V gave up 5 bases and J gave up 7 bases, with 5 bases separating them. This CDR3 spans 11 amino acids. CDR3 loop: CASSRGEKLFF. The CDR3 nucleotides are TGTGCCAGCAGTCGGGGTGAAAAACTGTTTTTT.

This chain uses TRBV5-1 with TRBJ1-2; the match to TRBD1 covers 8 bases. Trimming cost V 0 bases and J 3 bases; bases outside gene matches: 4. The length of the CDR3 is 15 residues. CDR1 and CDR2 from the germline V gene are SGHRS and YFSETQ. CDR3 residues: CASSLGQGAHYGYTF. DNA for the CDR3: TGCGCCAGCAGCTTGGGGCAGGGGGCGCACTATGGCTACACCTTC. Variable domain in full (rest from reference TRBV5-1 and TRBJ1-2): KAGVTQTPRYLIKTRGQQVTLSCSPISGHRSVSWYQQTPGQGLQFLFEYFSETQRNKGNFPGRFSGRQFSNSRSEMNVSTLELGDSALYLCASSLGQGAHYGYTFGSGTRLTVV.

A remark on this clone: The same CDR3 also results from other DNA sequences found in this sample. The chain combines TRBV5-1 with TRBJ1-1; unclear D gene. This CDR3 has 13 amino acids. Germline values: CDR1 SGHRS, CDR2 YFSETQ. The ends were cut back, 1 base at V and 1 base at J, with 5 bases in the middle. The CDR3 nucleotides read TGCGCCAGCAGCTTGACAGCGAACACTGAAGCTTTCTTT. Its protein product is CASSLTANTEAFF.

The chain employs TRBV5-1 and TRBJ2-7, with 8 bases matching TRBD2. From germline, CDR1 is SGHRS and CDR2 YFSETQ. This CDR3 spans 15 amino acids. V gave up 6 bases and J gave up 0 bases; unmatched junction bases: 8. The CDR3 region is CASTPGGMTSYEQYF. CDR3 in DNA: TGCGCCAGCACCCCGGGGGGGATGACCTCCTACGAGCAGTACTTC. Full variable domain (missing parts from reference TRBV5-1 and TRBJ2-7): KAGVTQTPRYLIKTRGQQVTLSCSPISGHRSVSWYQQTPGQGLQFLFEYFSETQRNKGNFPGRFSGRQFSNSRSEMNVSTLELGDSALYLCASTPGGMTSYEQYFGPGTRLTVT.

V is TRBV10-1 and J is TRBJ1-2, with 8 nucleotides matching TRBD1. Germline V gene lookup returns CDR1 WNHNN and CDR2 SYGVQD (reference sequence). This CDR3 has 14 residues. V dropped 6 bases and J dropped 4; count of bases not matched to a gene: 7. The chain's CDR3 is CASRIRGLVYGYTF. CDR3 nucleotide sequence: TGCGCCAGCAGGATCAGGGGGCTCGTCTATGGCTACACCTTC.

The chain uses TRBV6-5 and TRBJ2-7; 10 nucleotides agree with TRBD1. This CDR3 comprises 13 residues. V gave up 8 bases and J gave up 3 bases; unmatched junction bases: 4. The germline CDR1 and CDR2 sequences are MNHEY and SVGAGI. DNA of the CDR3: TGTGCCAGCGCGGACAGGGGGTTCTACGAGCAGTACTTC. The encoded protein is CASADRGFYEQYF.

This clone was counted a single time. The chain couples TRBV7-8 to TRBJ1-4; 8 nucleotides agree with TRBD1. J was trimmed by 10 bases and V by 5 bases; bases with no gene match: 12. Germline values: CDR1 SGHVS, CDR2 FQNEAQ. The CDR3 sequence is 15 residues long. The CDR3 bases are TGTGCCAGCAGCAAACCACAGGGGGGTTTTGGAAAACTGTTTTTT. As protein: CASSKPQGGFGKLFF.

The gene calls are TRBV13 and TRBJ2-3; D is uncertain. V was clipped by 4 bases and J by 2 bases, with 7 bases between them. The CDR3 is made up of 13 amino acids. Germline CDR1 PRHDT, CDR2 FYEKMQ (reference sequence). As DNA, the CDR3 is TGTGCCAGCAGCTCGCGCCACACAGATACGCAGTATTTT. It yields the protein CASSSRHTDTQYF.

The rearrangement uses TRBV24-1 and TRBJ2-7; TRBD2 might be the D (5 bases). Trimming left V 7 bases short and J 2 bases short, with 8 bases between. CDR3 size: 12 residues. Germline assignment: CDR1 KGHDR and CDR2 SFDVKD. Here the CDR3 reads CATSNGAYEQYF. The CDR3 DNA reads TGTGCCACCAGCAACGGGGCCTACGAGCAGTACTTC.

This chain connects TRBV29-1 to TRBJ2-7; TRBD1 matches 9 bases. The V gene's germline CDR1 is SQVTM and CDR2 ANQGSEA. J gave up 6 bases and V 4 bases, and 7 bases lay outside the gene matches. This CDR3 is built from 13 residues. The CDR3 DNA sequence: TGCAGCGTTGTTGGGACAGGGTGGGGCGAGCAGTACTTC. Protein sequence: CSVVGTGWGEQYF.

This sequence joins TRBV27 and TRBJ2-7; D perhaps matches TRBD2 (5 bases). Trimming cost V 5 bases and J 2 bases, with 16 bases left between them. This CDR3 has 15 residues. Germline lookup yields CDR1 MNHEY and CDR2 SMNVEV (reference sequence). Here the CDR3 reads CASSPLEGPAYEQYF. The CDR3 region has the DNA TGTGCCAGCAGTCCCCTAGAGGGTCCCGCCTACGAGCAGTACTTC.

The rearrangement links TRBV29-1 to TRBJ2-5; D is perhaps TRBD1 (5 bases). Deletions cut 1 base from V and 1 base from J, with 7 bases between. The CDR3 spans 13 residues. Looked up from germline, CDR1 is SQVTM and CDR2 is ANQGSEA. Here the CDR3 DNA reads TGCAGCGTTGAAGGGGGCCGCCAAGAGACCCAGTACTTC. Its protein product is CSVEGGRQETQYF. The entire variable domain, with the rest obtained from reference TRBV29-1 and TRBJ2-5, is as follows: SAVISQKPSRDICQRGTSLTIQCQVDSQVTMMFWYRQQPGQSLTLIATANQGSEATYESGFVIDKFPISRPNLTFSTLTVSNMSPEDSSIYLCSVEGGRQETQYFGPGTRLLVL.

V usage is TRBV6-5 and J usage is TRBJ2-3; 9 positions match TRBD1. Germline loops: CDR1 MNHEY, CDR2 SVGAGI. This CDR3 contains 14 residues. V lost 5 bases to trimming and J lost 5 bases; unmatched junction nucleotides: 5. The DNA of the CDR3 is TGTGCCAGCAGTCGGACAGGGGCGGAAGATACGCAGTATTTT. It yields the protein CASSRTGAEDTQYF.

V gene TRBV7-9 combines with J gene TRBJ2-4; tentative D call: TRBD1 (6 bases). Germline CDR1 SEHNR, CDR2 FQNEAQ (reference sequence). This CDR3 has 16 residues. The V gene lost 6 bases and the J gene lost 0 bases, with 15 bases spanning the gap. CDR3: CASRSHRDLAKNIQYF. CDR3 nucleotide sequence: TGTGCCAGCAGATCGCACAGGGACCTAGCCAAAAACATTCAGTACTTC.

The genes are TRBV3-1 (or the pseudogene TRBV3-2) and TRBJ2-5, with 8 nucleotides matching TRBD2. Germline V lookup: CDR1 LGHDT, CDR2 YNNKEL (reference sequence). The CDR3 runs 21 residues. Unmatched junction bases numbered 23, after V lost 1 base and J lost 4 bases. The DNA for the CDR3 is TGTGCCAGCAGCCAAGTCACGGCTCCTTGTCGGGCGGGGGGTAGACCAGAGACCCAGTACTTC. Amino acids: CASSQVTAPCRAGGRPETQYF.

V and J are TRBV11-2 and TRBJ1-1; D gene unclear. V dropped 2 bases and J dropped 1 base, with 8 bases sitting between them. The CDR3 sequence is 14 residues long. The V gene's germline CDR1 is SGHAT and CDR2 FQNNGV. Here the CDR3 DNA reads TGTGCCAGCAGCTTATCGACACCGAACACTGAAGCTTTCTTT. This sequence encodes CASSLSTPNTEAFF. The full variable domain, completed using reference TRBV11-2 and TRBJ1-1, is EAGVAQSPRYKIIEKRQSVAFWCNPISGHATLYWYQQILGQGPKLLIQFQNNGVVDDSQLPKDRFSAERLKGVDSTLKIQPAKLEDSAVYLCASSLSTPNTEAFFGQGTRLTVV.

The V and J genes are TRBV28 and TRBJ1-3; no firm D call. This CDR3 has 14 residues. Germline V gene lookup returns CDR1 MDHEN and CDR2 SYDVKM. V lost 10 bases, J lost 4 bases, and 17 bases lay in between. CDR3 nucleotide sequence: TGTGCCACCCAATACGGTTCCTGGGGAAACACCATATATTTT. Amino acid sequence: CATQYGSWGNTIYF.